Presented here are 26 T cell receptor beta chains from one specimen sequenced in a study of immune evolution from preneoplasia to lung adenocarcinoma. Clones were sequenced by immunoSEQ multiplex PCR, and TCRdb holds only the in-frame ones, with some missing. This table has about 2,500 clones, 80% to 90% appearing once. The sequencing input was FFPE invasive lung adenocarcinoma tissue. Receptors were obtained from a person aged 55-80 years with invasive lung adenocarcinoma.

The rearrangement joins TRBV5-1 to TRBJ1-2; 8 bases line up with TRBD1. The germline gives CDR1 SGHRS, CDR2 YFSETQ. The CDR3 is 13 amino acids. With V trimmed by 4 bases and J by 8 bases, 7 bases remained unmatched. The CDR3 is CASSDRQGLGYTF. The CDR3 nucleotides are TGCGCCAGCAGCGATCGACAGGGGCTCGGCTACACCTTC.

The chain combines TRBV15 with TRBJ1-1; TRBD1 aligns across 7 bases. The germline V gene has CDR1 LNHNV and CDR2 YYDKDF (reference sequence). This CDR3 is built from 15 residues. With V trimmed by 5 bases and J by 4 bases, 10 bases remained unmatched. The CDR3, as DNA: TGTGCCACCAGCGGAAGCAAGGGGGCTGGCACTGAAGCTTTCTTT. Translating gives CATSGSKGAGTEAFF.

V gene TRBV6-4 combines with J gene TRBJ1-1, with D perhaps matching TRBD1 (6 bases). The CDR3 runs to 14 residues. Germline assignment: CDR1 MRHNA and CDR2 SNTAGT. V lost 2 bases to trimming and J lost 6 bases, with 13 bases between them. For the CDR3, the DNA is TGTGCCAGCAGTGACGGGGGGGCTCGGGCTGAAGCTTTCTTT. Its translation: CASSDGGARAEAFF.

This chain links TRBV5-1 with TRBJ1-4; D is perhaps TRBD1 (5 bases). CDR3 length equals 16 residues. V lost 0 bases and J lost 8, with 17 bases in between. Germline V CDR1 and CDR2: SGHRS, YFSETQ. CDR3 loop: CASSLGSSGPWEKLFF. The CDR3 DNA reads as TGCGCCAGCAGCTTGGGGTCTTCGGGGCCGTGGGAAAAACTGTTTTTT.

The chain carries TRBV2 and TRBJ1-1, with 9 nucleotides matching TRBD1. Germline V gene lookup returns CDR1 SNHLY and CDR2 FYNNEI. The V gene end was trimmed by 5 bases and the J gene end by 5 bases; junction bases not matched to a gene: 3. The CDR3 contains 13 residues. This CDR3 is CASSRDRETEAFF. Written as DNA, the CDR3 is TGTGCCAGCAGTCGGGACAGGGAGACTGAAGCTTTCTTT.

The chain couples TRBV7-8 to TRBJ1-1; 9 nucleotides align to TRBD1. The CDR3 runs to 17 residues. Trimming took 4 bases from V and 0 from J; bases not matched to a gene: 9. The germline V gene has CDR1 SGHVS and CDR2 FQNEAQ. Here the CDR3 DNA reads TGTGCCAGCAGCTATCACAGGGGGCGAAGAATGAACACTGAAGCTTTCTTT. This sequence encodes CASSYHRGRRMNTEAFF.

Details on this clone: Sequence at one end of the junction differs from germline and may be a read error. This chain links TRBV7-7 with TRBJ2-3, with D tentatively TRBD1 (6 bases). Germline V CDR1 and CDR2: SSHAT, FNYEAQ (reference sequence). The CDR3 sequence is 12 residues long. The CDR3 sequence: CASSLQGGTQYF. In DNA, the CDR3 is TGTGCTAGCAGCTTACAGGGTGGGACGCAGTATTTT.

The chain recombines TRBV19 with TRBJ2-5, with 9 bases identical to TRBD2. Trimming took 6 bases from V and 2 from J; bases not matched to a gene: 7. This CDR3 is 15 amino acids long. CDR1 is LNHDA and CDR2 is SQIVND in the germline V gene (reference sequence). CDR3 loop: CASSPGLAAQETQYF. The CDR3 DNA reads as TGTGCCAGTAGCCCGGGACTAGCAGCACAAGAGACCCAGTACTTC.

The chain links TRBV19 to TRBJ1-1; 8 bases are shared with TRBD1. This CDR3 has 14 residues. J lost 4 bases, V lost 6 bases, and 7 bases had no gene match. Germline V lookup: CDR1 LNHDA, CDR2 SQIVND (reference sequence). CDR3 sequence: CASSRQGPGTEAFF. Written as DNA, the CDR3 is TGTGCCAGTAGCCGACAGGGGCCGGGCACTGAAGCTTTCTTT.

V usage is TRBV7-2 and J usage is TRBJ2-2; TRBD2 agrees at 7 bases. Germline V gives CDR1 SGHTA, CDR2 FQGNSA. Trimming at V came to 4 bases and at J to 5 bases, leaving 7 bases not matched to a gene. The CDR3 runs to 15 residues. The DNA of the CDR3 is TGTGCCAGCAGCTGGGAGGGGCCAGGGACCGGGGAGCTGTTTTTT. It yields the protein CASSWEGPGTGELFF. The whole variable domain, remainder taken from reference TRBV7-2 and TRBJ2-2, is GAGVSQSPSNKVTEKGKDVELRCDPISGHTALYWYRQSLGQGLEFLIYFQGNSAPDKSGLPSDRFSAERTGGSVSTLTIQRTQQEDSAVYLCASSWEGPGTGELFFGEGSRLTVL.

This clone showed up just once. The V and J genes are TRBV4-1 and TRBJ2-1; perhaps TRBD2 as D (5 bases). V dropped 0 bases and J dropped 3 bases, with 6 bases sitting between them. Germline CDR1 MGHRA, CDR2 YSYEKL. The CDR3 length is 14 residues. CDR3 protein: CASSQDRDYNEQFF. The CDR3 DNA is TGCGCCAGCAGCCAAGATCGGGACTACAATGAGCAGTTCTTC.

The rearrangement uses TRBV7-9 and TRBJ2-5; tentatively, D is TRBD1 (7 bases). Germline assignment: CDR1 SEHNR and CDR2 FQNEAQ (reference sequence). Deletions cut 5 bases from V and 5 bases from J, with 21 bases between. The CDR3 has 16 amino acids. CDR3 loop: CASSVRDSGSWETQYF. The CDR3 DNA reads TGTGCCAGCAGCGTGCGGGACAGCGGATCCTGGGAGACCCAGTACTTC.

The gene calls are TRBV5-4 and TRBJ2-1; D gene uncertain. The V end lost 2 bases, the J end lost 7 bases, and 10 bases lay between the germline ends. This CDR3 spans 13 amino acids. Germline V gene data show CDR1 as SGHNT and CDR2 as YYREEE (reference sequence). CDR3 DNA: TGTGCCAGCAGCTTAACTATAGGGAATGAGCAGTTCTTC. This translates into CASSLTIGNEQFF.

The V and J genes are TRBV20-1 and TRBJ2-5, with a possible D match to TRBD2 (5 bases). Deletions cut 8 bases from V and 5 bases from J, with 12 bases between. The CDR3 has 11 amino acids. Germline-derived CDR1 and CDR2 are DFQATT and SNEGSKA (reference sequence). DNA of the CDR3: TGCAGTTCCGCTCGAGGGGAGACCCAGTACTTC. This translates into CSSARGETQYF.

This chain uses TRBV4-3 with TRBJ2-2; no clear D gene. Per germline, CDR1 LGHNA and CDR2 YSLEER. The CDR3 runs to 13 residues. Trimming left V 2 bases short and J 10 bases short, with 11 bases between. CDR3 DNA: TGCGCCAGCAGCCAATCCATTGTGGAGGAGCTGTTTTTT. This gives the protein CASSQSIVEELFF.

This clone was seen a handful of times. The chain recombines TRBV15 with TRBJ2-2; TRBD1 matches at 10 bases. CDR3 length equals 16 residues. CDR1 and CDR2 from the germline V gene are LNHNV and YYDKDF (reference sequence). J was trimmed by 3 bases and V by 3 bases; bases with no gene match: 4. This chain's CDR3 is CATSSRDRGYTGELFF. The CDR3 DNA is TGTGCCACCAGCAGCCGGGACAGGGGATACACCGGGGAGCTGTTTTTT.

The J gene is TRBJ1-1, the V gene TRBV28; 9 bases fit TRBD1. Germline CDR1 reads MDHEN; CDR2 reads SYDVKM. V shed 6 bases and J 4 bases; nucleotides not matched to a gene: 15. The CDR3 consists of 17 residues. In DNA, the CDR3 is TGTGCCAGCAGCACAAAGTTTTACGGGACAGGGAGCACTGAAGCTTTCTTT. The encoded protein is CASSTKFYGTGSTEAFF.

This chain links TRBV9 with TRBJ2-5; 10 bases are a match to TRBD2. The CDR3 loop spans 17 amino acids. CDR1 is SGDLS, CDR2 YYNGEE, per germline. Trimming removed 0 bases from V and 2 bases from J; junction bases left unmatched: 7. The DNA of the CDR3 is TGTGCCAGCAGCGTAGGCCAGCGGGGGGGATCACAAGAGACCCAGTACTTC. Its protein is CASSVGQRGGSQETQYF.

V usage is TRBV7-2 and J usage is TRBJ2-7, with D possibly being TRBD2 (5 bases). Between the trimmed V and J ends, which lost 4 bases and 0 bases, there was a span of 10 bases. Germline loops: CDR1 SGHTA, CDR2 FQGNSA. The CDR3 consists of 14 residues. The CDR3 DNA is TGTGCCAGCAGCTCGGACTTTAGCTCCTACGAGCAGTACTTC. It encodes CASSSDFSSYEQYF. The whole variable domain, filled in from reference TRBV7-2 and TRBJ2-7, reads GAGVSQSPSNKVTEKGKDVELRCDPISGHTALYWYRQSLGQGLEFLIYFQGNSAPDKSGLPSDRFSAERTGGSVSTLTIQRTQQEDSAVYLCASSSDFSSYEQYFGPGTRLTVT.

This chain joins TRBV6-6 and TRBJ2-2; 10 bases line up with TRBD2. Germline CDR1 MNHNY, CDR2 SVGAGI (reference sequence). This CDR3 has 13 residues. J was trimmed by 8 bases and V by 10 bases; bases with no gene match: 7. This CDR3 reads CATSGRAWGELFF. Written as DNA, the CDR3 is TGTGCCACCAGCGGGAGGGCCTGGGGGGAGCTGTTTTTT.

A word on this clone: The junction departs from the called germline gene at one end, perhaps through a read error. In the same sample, other DNA sequences code for this CDR3. The chain combines TRBV27 with TRBJ2-3, with 10 bases fitting TRBD2. This CDR3 has 20 residues. The germline CDR1 and CDR2 sequences are MNHEY and SMNVEV (reference sequence). CDR3 in amino acids: CASSPFITSGVSTDTDTQYF. Written as DNA, the CDR3 is TGTGCCAGCAGTCCTTTCATTACTAGCGGGGTTAGTACTGACACAGATACGCAATATTTT.

V gene TRBV11-2 combines with J gene TRBJ1-1, with D unclear. The CDR3 covers 14 residues. Germline V gene lookup returns CDR1 SGHAT and CDR2 FQNNGV. The V end was cut by 5 bases, the J end by 4 bases, with 14 bases between. This chain's CDR3 is CASSQDLAATEAFF. The CDR3 DNA sequence: TGTGCCAGCAGCCAAGATCTGGCAGCCACTGAAGCTTTCTTT.

The chain joins TRBV15 to TRBJ2-3; the D gene could be TRBD1 or TRBD2 (5 bases each). The germline gives CDR1 LNHNV, CDR2 YYDKDF (reference sequence). CDR3 length equals 14 residues. V lost 8 bases, J lost 4 bases, and 16 bases lay in between. Written as DNA, the CDR3 is TGTGCCACCCGTGATTGGGGGAGCTCAGATACGCAGTATTTT. As protein: CATRDWGSSDTQYF.

V gene TRBV15 combines with J gene TRBJ1-5; maybe TRBD1 (5 bases). Germline CDR1 and CDR2: LNHNV and YYDKDF (reference sequence). V was trimmed by 0 bases and J by 5 bases, leaving 14 bases between them. This CDR3 is 16 amino acids long. CDR3 in amino acids: CATSRDRAGYDQPQHF. CDR3 bases: TGTGCCACCAGCAGAGATAGGGCAGGGTATGATCAGCCCCAGCATTTT.

This sequence joins TRBV5-4 and TRBJ2-3; the match to TRBD1 covers 9 bases. After removal of 4 bases from V and 4 bases from J, the junction contained 4 bases not matched to a gene. CDR1 SGHNT and CDR2 YYREEE come from the germline V gene (reference sequence). There are 14 residues in the CDR3. This CDR3 reads CASSRDRASDTQYF. For the CDR3, the DNA is TGTGCCAGCAGCCGGGACAGGGCGTCAGATACGCAGTATTTT.

Concerning this clone: A junction end diverges from the germline sequence, so it may reflect a read error. Other DNA sequences in the same sample also yield this CDR3. V usage is TRBV7-6 and J usage is TRBJ2-2, with no clear D. Per the germline V gene, CDR1 is SGHVS and CDR2 is FNYEAQ. This CDR3 spans 13 amino acids. CDR3 loop: CASSFGPYGELFF. The CDR3 nucleotides read TGTGCTAGCAGCTTCGGGCCATACGGGGAGCTGTTTTTT.